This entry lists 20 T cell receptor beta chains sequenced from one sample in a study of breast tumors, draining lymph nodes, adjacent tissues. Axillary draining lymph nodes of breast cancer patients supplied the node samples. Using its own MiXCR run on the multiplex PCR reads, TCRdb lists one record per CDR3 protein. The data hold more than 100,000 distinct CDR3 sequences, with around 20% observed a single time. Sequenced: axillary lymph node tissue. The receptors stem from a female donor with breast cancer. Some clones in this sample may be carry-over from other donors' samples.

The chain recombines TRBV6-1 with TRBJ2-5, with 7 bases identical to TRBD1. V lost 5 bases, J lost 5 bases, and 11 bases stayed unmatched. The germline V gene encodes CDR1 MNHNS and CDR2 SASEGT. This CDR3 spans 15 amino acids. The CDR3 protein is CASSRPGTALETQYF. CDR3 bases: TGTGCCAGCAGTCGTCCCGGGACAGCTTTGGAGACCCAGTACTTC.

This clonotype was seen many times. Written as DNA, the CDR3 is TGTGCCAGCACGACAGGGGGCAATCAGCCCCAGCATTTT. This gives the protein CASTTGGNQPQHF. This sequence joins TRBV2 and TRBJ1-5; TRBD1 matches at 8 bases. Germline values: CDR1 SNHLY, CDR2 FYNNEI. There are 13 residues in the CDR3. Trimming cost V 7 bases and J 2 bases; bases outside gene matches: 1.

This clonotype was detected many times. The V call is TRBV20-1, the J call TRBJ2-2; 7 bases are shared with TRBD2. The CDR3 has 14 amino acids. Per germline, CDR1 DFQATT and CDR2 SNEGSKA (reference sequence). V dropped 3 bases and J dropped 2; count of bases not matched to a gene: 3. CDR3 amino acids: CSARRDYNTGELFF. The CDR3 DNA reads TGCAGTGCTAGGAGGGACTATAACACCGGGGAGCTGTTTTTT.

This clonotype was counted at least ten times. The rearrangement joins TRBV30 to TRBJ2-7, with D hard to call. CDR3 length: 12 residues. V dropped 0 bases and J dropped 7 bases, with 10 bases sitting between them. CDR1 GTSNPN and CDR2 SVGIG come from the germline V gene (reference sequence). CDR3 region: CAWSVALSEQYF. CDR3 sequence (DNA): TGTGCCTGGAGTGTAGCCCTCTCGGAGCAGTACTTC.

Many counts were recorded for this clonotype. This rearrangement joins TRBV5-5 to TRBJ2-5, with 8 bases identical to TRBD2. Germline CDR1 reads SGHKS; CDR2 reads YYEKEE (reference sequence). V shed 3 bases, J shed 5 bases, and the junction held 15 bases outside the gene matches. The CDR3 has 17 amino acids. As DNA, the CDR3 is TGTGCCAGCAGCTCTATAGCGGGGCGAGGGTTGGGGGAGACCCAGTACTTC. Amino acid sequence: CASSSIAGRGLGETQYF.

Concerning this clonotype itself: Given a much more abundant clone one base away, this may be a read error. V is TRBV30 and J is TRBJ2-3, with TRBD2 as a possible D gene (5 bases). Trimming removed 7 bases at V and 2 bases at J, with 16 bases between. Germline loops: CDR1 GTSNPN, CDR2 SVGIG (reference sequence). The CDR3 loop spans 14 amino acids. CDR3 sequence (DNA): TGTGCCTTGCCCTCCGAGGGTTTCACAGATACGCAGTATTTT. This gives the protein CALPSEGFTDTQYF. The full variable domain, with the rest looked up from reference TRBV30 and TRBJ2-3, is SQTIHQWPATLVQPVGSPLSLECTVEGTSNPNLYWYRQAAGRGLQLLFYSVGIGQISSEVPQNLSASRPQDRQFILSSKKLLLSDSGFYLCALPSEGFTDTQYFGPGTRLTVL.

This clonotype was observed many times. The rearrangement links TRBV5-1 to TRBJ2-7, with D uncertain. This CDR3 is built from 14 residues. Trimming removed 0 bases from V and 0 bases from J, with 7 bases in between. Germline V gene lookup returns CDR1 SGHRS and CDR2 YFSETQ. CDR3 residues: CASSLAASSYEQYF. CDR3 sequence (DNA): TGCGCCAGCAGCTTGGCAGCTAGCTCCTACGAGCAGTACTTC.

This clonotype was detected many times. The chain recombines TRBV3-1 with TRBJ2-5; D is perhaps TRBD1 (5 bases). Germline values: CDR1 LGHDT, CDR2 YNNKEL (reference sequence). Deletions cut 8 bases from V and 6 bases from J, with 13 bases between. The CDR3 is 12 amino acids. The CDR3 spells CASQGGQKTQYF. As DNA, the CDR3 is TGTGCCAGCCAGGGTGGGCAAAAGACCCAGTACTTC.

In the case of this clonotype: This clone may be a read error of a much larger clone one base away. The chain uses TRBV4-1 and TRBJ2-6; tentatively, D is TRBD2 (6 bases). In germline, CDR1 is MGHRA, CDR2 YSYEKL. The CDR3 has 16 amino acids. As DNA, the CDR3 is TGCACCAGCAGCCAAGAATGGGGGGCTGGGGCCAACGTCCTGACTTTC. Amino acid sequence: CTSSQEWGAGANVLTF.

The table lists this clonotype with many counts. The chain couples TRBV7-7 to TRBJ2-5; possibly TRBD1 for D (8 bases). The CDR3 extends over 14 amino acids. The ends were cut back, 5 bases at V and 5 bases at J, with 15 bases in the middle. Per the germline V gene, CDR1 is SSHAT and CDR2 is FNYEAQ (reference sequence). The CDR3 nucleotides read TGTGCCAGCAGCCCTACAGGGGGAGGGGAGACCCAGTACTTC. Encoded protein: CASSPTGGGETQYF.

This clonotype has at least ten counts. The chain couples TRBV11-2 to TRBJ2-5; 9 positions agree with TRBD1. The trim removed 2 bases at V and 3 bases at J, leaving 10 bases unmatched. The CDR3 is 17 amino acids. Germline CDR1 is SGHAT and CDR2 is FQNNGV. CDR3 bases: TGTGCCAGCAGCTTATTCGGAGAGGACAGGGGCAAAGAGACCCAGTACTTC. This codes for CASSLFGEDRGKETQYF. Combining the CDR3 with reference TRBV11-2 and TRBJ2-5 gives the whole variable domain EAGVAQSPRYKIIEKRQSVAFWCNPISGHATLYWYQQILGQGPKLLIQFQNNGVVDDSQLPKDRFSAERLKGVDSTLKIQPAKLEDSAVYLCASSLFGEDRGKETQYFGPGTRLLVL.

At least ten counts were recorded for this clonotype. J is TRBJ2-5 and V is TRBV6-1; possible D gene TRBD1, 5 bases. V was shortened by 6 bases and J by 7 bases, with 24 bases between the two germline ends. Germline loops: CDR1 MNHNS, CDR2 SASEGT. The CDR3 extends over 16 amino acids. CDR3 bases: TGTGCCAGCAGGCGACAGATTACAAGCCAAGAGAGGACCCAGTACTTC. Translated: CASRRQITSQERTQYF.

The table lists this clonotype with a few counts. The CDR3 loop is CASRKGAGETQYF. The CDR3 DNA sequence: TGCGCCAGCAGGAAGGGCGCGGGAGAGACCCAGTACTTC. V is TRBV5-1 and J is TRBJ2-5, with D possibly being TRBD2 (5 bases). From germline, CDR1 is SGHRS and CDR2 YFSETQ. CDR3 length equals 13 residues. V was trimmed by 5 bases and J by 4 bases, leaving 12 bases between them.

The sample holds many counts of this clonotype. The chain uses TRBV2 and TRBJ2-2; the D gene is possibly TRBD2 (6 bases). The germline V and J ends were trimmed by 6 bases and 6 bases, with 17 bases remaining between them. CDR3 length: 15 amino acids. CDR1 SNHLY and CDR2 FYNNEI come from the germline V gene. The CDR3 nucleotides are TGTGCCAGCAGGGCGGGCGGGAAGATGGCCGGGGAGCTGTTTTTT. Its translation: CASRAGGKMAGELFF.

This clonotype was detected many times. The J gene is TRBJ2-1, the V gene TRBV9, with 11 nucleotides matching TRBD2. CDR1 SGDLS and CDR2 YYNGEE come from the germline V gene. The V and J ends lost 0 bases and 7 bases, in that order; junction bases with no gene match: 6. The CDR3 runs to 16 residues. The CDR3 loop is CASSVGVAGGLNEQFF. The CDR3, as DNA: TGTGCCAGCAGCGTAGGTGTAGCGGGAGGGCTAAATGAGCAGTTCTTC.

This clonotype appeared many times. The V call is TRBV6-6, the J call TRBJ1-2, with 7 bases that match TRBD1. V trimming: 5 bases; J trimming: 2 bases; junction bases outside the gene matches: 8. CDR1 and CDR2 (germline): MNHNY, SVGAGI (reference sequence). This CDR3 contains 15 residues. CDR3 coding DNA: TGTGCCAGCAGTGCAAACAGGGGCCAAAACTATGGCTACACCTTC. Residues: CASSANRGQNYGYTF.

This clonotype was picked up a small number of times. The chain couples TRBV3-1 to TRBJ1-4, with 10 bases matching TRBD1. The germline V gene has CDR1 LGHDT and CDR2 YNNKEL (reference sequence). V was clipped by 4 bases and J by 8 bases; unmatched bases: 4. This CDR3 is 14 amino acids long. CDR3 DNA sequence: TGTGCCAGCAGCCGGGACAGGGGAGGGGAAAAACTGTTTTTT. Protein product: CASSRDRGGEKLFF.

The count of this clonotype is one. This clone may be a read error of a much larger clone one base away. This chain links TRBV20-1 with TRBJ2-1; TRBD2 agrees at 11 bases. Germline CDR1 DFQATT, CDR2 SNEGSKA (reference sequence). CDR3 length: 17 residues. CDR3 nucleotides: TGCAGTGCCCTAACCCGAGGCGGGACTAGCGGTAACAATGAGCGGTTCTTC. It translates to CSALTRGGTSGNNERFF.

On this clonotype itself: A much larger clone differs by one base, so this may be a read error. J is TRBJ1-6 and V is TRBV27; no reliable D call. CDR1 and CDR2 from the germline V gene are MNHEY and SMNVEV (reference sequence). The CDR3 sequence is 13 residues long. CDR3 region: CASSLIPYSLLHF. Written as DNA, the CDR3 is TGTGCCAGCAGTTTGATTCCCTATTCACTCCTCCACTTT.

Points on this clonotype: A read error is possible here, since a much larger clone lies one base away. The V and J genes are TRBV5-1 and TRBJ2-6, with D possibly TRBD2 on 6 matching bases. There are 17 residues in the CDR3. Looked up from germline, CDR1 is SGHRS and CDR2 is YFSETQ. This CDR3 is CASSGGTGSSRANVLTF. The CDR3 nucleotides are TGCGCCAGCAGCGGAGGGACGGGTAGCTCTAGGGCCAACGTCCTGACTTTC.